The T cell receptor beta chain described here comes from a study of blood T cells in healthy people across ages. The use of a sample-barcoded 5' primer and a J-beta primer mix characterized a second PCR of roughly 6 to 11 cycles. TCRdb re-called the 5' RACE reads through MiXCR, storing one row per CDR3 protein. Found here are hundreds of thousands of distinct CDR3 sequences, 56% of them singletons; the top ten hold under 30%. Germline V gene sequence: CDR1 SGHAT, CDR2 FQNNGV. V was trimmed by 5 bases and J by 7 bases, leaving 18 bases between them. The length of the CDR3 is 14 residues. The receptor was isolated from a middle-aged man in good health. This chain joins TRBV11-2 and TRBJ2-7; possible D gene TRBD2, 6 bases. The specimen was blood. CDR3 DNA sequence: TGTGCCAGCAGCCCCCGGGGCGGGGCCGTGGAGCAGTACTTC. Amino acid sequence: CASSPRGGAVEQYF.